These 16 T cell receptor beta chains share one sample of origin, sequenced in a study of breast tumors, draining lymph nodes, adjacent tissues (TCRdb year 2016). The lymph node samples were taken from the axillary draining lymph nodes of breast cancer patients. Library creation used multiplex PCR. The reads were generated on an Illumina HiSeq 2000. TCRdb trimmed the raw reads at Q25, called clones with MiXCR and kept productive beta chains. Rows with one shared CDR3 protein collapse into an entry with the most common genes and DNA. This sample has around 170,000 distinct CDR3 sequences in its table, and roughly 30% of those were observed once. The ten most abundant clones make up 3.5% to 4.5% of the sample. Material: axillary lymph node tissue. Every receptor here comes from a female donor with breast cancer. Some clones in this sample may be carry-over from other donors' samples.

This clonotype was observed at least ten times. The chain is built from TRBV13 and TRBJ2-3; D is perhaps TRBD2 (5 bases). CDR3 length: 14 residues. V dropped 2 bases and J dropped 2 bases, with 8 bases sitting between them. Per the germline V gene, CDR1 is PRHDT and CDR2 is FYEKMQ (reference sequence). The CDR3 loop reads CASSLRGPTDTQYF. The CDR3 region has the DNA TGTGCCAGCAGCTTAAGAGGGCCCACAGATACGCAGTATTTT.

Concerning this clonotype itself: In this CDR3 the conserved last residue, phenylalanine or tryptophan, is missing, so a read error is likely. No DNA is shown, since the ends of the CDR3 on it are uncertain; the CDR3 is the one TCRdb lists. This sequence joins TRBV29-1 and TRBJ2-7; the DNA was not used to check the table's D call, TRBD2. The CDR3 spans 18 amino acids, including both terminal residues. The germline CDR1 and CDR2 sequences are SQVTM and ANQGSEA. The CDR3 here is CSVIRASPPQGVSTSSTS.

Only one count was recorded for this clonotype. This sequence joins TRBV20-1 and TRBJ2-3, with 10 bases fitting TRBD2. The ends lost 1 base at V and 6 bases at J; junction bases unmatched: 7. CDR3 size: 15 residues. CDR1 and CDR2 (germline): DFQATT, SNEGSKA (reference sequence). CDR3 DNA: TGCAGTGCTAGAGGTGCAGCGGGGGGGATGGATACGCAGTATTTT. This gives the protein CSARGAAGGMDTQYF.

Of note for this clonotype: A much larger clone lies one base from this, so it may be a read error. This chain uses TRBV20-1 with TRBJ2-1; the match to TRBD2 covers 11 bases. CDR1 and CDR2 from the germline V gene are DFQATT and SNEGSKA (reference sequence). The length of the CDR3 is 14 residues. The CDR3 protein is CSGGTSGRYTEQFF. CDR3 DNA sequence: TGCAGTGGAGGGACTAGCGGAAGGTACACTGAGCAGTTCTTC.

In regard to this clonotype: A much bigger clone sits one base away, suggesting this may be a read error. The V and J genes are TRBV9 and TRBJ1-2; maybe TRBD1 (6 bases). CDR3 length: 15 amino acids. Germline V lookup: CDR1 SGDLS, CDR2 YYNGEE. CDR3 sequence (DNA): TGTGCCAGCAGCGTAGGTCACAGGGAACTCTATGGCTACGCCTTC. Residues: CASSVGHRELYGYAF.

This clonotype came up many times. The V and J genes are TRBV20-1 and TRBJ2-3; 8 nucleotides line up with TRBD2. Trimming removed 0 bases from V and 5 bases from J; junction bases left unmatched: 4. The CDR3 is 14 amino acids. The germline gives CDR1 DFQATT, CDR2 SNEGSKA (reference sequence). The DNA for the CDR3 is TGCAGTGCTAGAGAACGGACTAGCCGAGATACGCAGTATTTT. Translation gives CSARERTSRDTQYF.

With respect to this clonotype: This clone may be a read error of a much larger clone one base away. The chain employs TRBV7-3 and TRBJ1-2, with a tentative D call TRBD1 (5 bases). CDR3 length equals 15 residues. Germline CDR1 is SGHTA and CDR2 is FQGTGA. CDR3 sequence reads: CASSSEGRLGSGYSF. In nucleotides, the CDR3 is TGTGCCAGCAGCTCCGAGGGACGTCTCGGATCGGGCTACTCCTTC.

The genes are TRBV29-1 and TRBJ1-1; D remains unclear. In germline, CDR1 is SQVTM, CDR2 ANQGSEA. V lost 5 bases and J lost 3, with 10 bases in between. The CDR3 length is 12 residues. The CDR3 DNA sequence: TGCAGCGTTACGGAGGTCTACACTGAAGCTTTCTTT. Translated: CSVTEVYTEAFF.

This clonotype turned up a few times. The CDR3 coding sequence is TGTGCCAGCAGCCTGCTAGGGACCGGGCTCGCTGAAGCTTTCTTT. Translation gives CASSLLGTGLAEAFF. V usage is TRBV4-2 and J usage is TRBJ1-1, with a tentative D call TRBD1 (5 bases). The CDR3 loop spans 15 amino acids. Trimming shortened V by 4 bases and J by 6 bases, and 18 bases separated the two germline ends. CDR1 is LGHNA and CDR2 is YNFKEQ in the germline V gene.

The table lists this clonotype with many counts. J is TRBJ2-5 and V is TRBV20-1; 8 positions agree with TRBD2. V was pared by 2 bases and J by 4 bases, with 9 bases of the junction left unmatched. CDR3 size: 15 residues. Germline CDR1 and CDR2: DFQATT and SNEGSKA (reference sequence). The CDR3 nucleotides are TGCAGTGCTAGAAATGCAGCGGGAGAGGGAGAGACCCAGTACTTC. It is translated as CSARNAAGEGETQYF.

Comments on this clonotype: This clone may be a read error of a much larger clone one base away. The J gene is TRBJ2-7, the V gene TRBV12-3 or TRBV12-4; 11 bases are a match to TRBD1. CDR3 length equals 16 residues. V was clipped by 4 bases and J by 5 bases; unmatched bases: 10. The CDR3 sequence: CASSSRTGGIGNEQYF. The CDR3 DNA follows: TGTGCCAGCAGTTCAAGGACAGGGGGCATAGGGAACGAGCAGTACTTC.

V gene TRBV10-3 combines with J gene TRBJ1-5; D remains ambiguous. Germline lookup yields CDR1 ENHRY and CDR2 SYGVKD. Trimming shortened V by 4 bases and J by 11 bases, and 18 bases separated the two germline ends. There are 14 residues in the CDR3. The DNA for the CDR3 is TGTGCCATCAGTGCTGGACTAGATCTAGAGACCCAGCATTTT. Its protein is CAISAGLDLETQHF.

The rearrangement joins TRBV24-1 to TRBJ2-1, with TRBD2 matching over 12 bases. The CDR3 sequence is 17 residues long. Germline V gives CDR1 KGHDR, CDR2 SFDVKD. The junction had 4 bases not matched to a gene; V was cut back by 5 bases and J by 0 bases. The CDR3 coding sequence is TGTGCCACCAGTGGGACTAGCGGGACAGGCTCCTACAATGAGCAGTTCTTC. Encoded protein: CATSGTSGTGSYNEQFF.

This clonotype was seen repeatedly, ten times or more. This chain uses TRBV7-9 with TRBJ2-3, with 8 bases aligning to TRBD1. The CDR3 covers 16 residues. CDR1 is SEHNR and CDR2 is FQNEAQ in the germline V gene (reference sequence). The ends lost 4 bases at V and 3 bases at J; junction bases unmatched: 9. The CDR3 reads CASSSQGASLTDTQYF. The CDR3 region has the DNA TGTGCCAGCAGCTCTCAGGGGGCCTCGCTTACAGATACGCAGTATTTT.

This clonotype showed up just a few times. The chain combines TRBV5-8 with TRBJ2-4; 7 bases are a match to TRBD2. Losses at the gene ends were 1 base for V and 2 bases for J; bases not matched to a gene: 6. The CDR3 contains 16 residues. Germline V gives CDR1 SGHTS, CDR2 YDEGEE. The chain's CDR3 is CASSLWQGGTKNIQYF. The CDR3 nucleotides are TGTGCCAGCAGCTTGTGGCAGGGAGGGACCAAAAACATTCAGTACTTC. The complete variable domain, with remaining parts taken from reference TRBV5-8 and TRBJ2-4, reads EAGVTQSPTHLIKTRGQQATLRCSPISGHTSVYWYQQALGLGLQFLLWYDEGEERNRGNFPPRFSGRQFPNYSSELNVNALELEDSALYLCASSLWQGGTKNIQYFGAGTRLSVL.

The table lists this clonotype with many counts. V is TRBV6-6 and J is TRBJ2-5; 9 bases fit TRBD1. Unmatched junction bases numbered 7, after V lost 5 bases and J lost 3 bases. This CDR3 contains 15 residues. Germline loops: CDR1 MNHNY, CDR2 SVGAGI (reference sequence). The CDR3 DNA follows: TGTGCCAGCAGTAAACAGGGGGCGGGCGAAGAGACCCAGTACTTC. This encodes CASSKQGAGEETQYF.